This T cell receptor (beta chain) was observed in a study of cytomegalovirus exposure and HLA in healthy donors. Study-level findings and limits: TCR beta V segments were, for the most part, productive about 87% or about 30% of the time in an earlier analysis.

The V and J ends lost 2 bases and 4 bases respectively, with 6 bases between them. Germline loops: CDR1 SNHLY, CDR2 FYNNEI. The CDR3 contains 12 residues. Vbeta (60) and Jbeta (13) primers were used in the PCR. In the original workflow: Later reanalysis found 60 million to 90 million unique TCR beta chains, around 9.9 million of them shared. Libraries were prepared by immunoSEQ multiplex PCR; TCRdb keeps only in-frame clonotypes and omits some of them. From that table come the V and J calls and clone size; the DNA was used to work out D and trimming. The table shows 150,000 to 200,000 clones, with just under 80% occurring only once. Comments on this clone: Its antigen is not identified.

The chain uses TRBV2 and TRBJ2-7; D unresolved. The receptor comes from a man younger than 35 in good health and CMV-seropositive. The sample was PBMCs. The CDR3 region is CASSESRYEQYF. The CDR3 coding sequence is TGTGCCAGCAGTGAATCGAGATACGAGCAGTACTTC.